These 5 T cell receptor beta chains were sequenced from one sample in a study of technical replicates of blood from four donors. Data came from immunoSEQ multiplex PCR; TCRdb stores just in-frame clones and leaves some out. The sample lists under 90,000 clones; about 98% were seen once. Sequenced sample: T cells isolated from PBMCs. These receptors were collected from a human donor in good health.

This chain joins TRBV29-1 and TRBJ1-1, with D hard to call. Trimming cost V 3 bases and J 0 bases, with 5 bases left between them. The CDR3 loop spans 12 amino acids. In germline, CDR1 is SQVTM, CDR2 ANQGSEA. CDR3 sequence: CSVDQMNTEAFF. CDR3 sequence (DNA): TGCAGCGTTGATCAAATGAACACTGAAGCTTTCTTT. The complete variable domain, with remaining parts taken from reference TRBV29-1 and TRBJ1-1, reads SAVISQKPSRDICQRGTSLTIQCQVDSQVTMMFWYRQQPGQSLTLIATANQGSEATYESGFVIDKFPISRPNLTFSTLTVSNMSPEDSSIYLCSVDQMNTEAFFGQGTRLTVV.

V usage is TRBV7-9 and J usage is TRBJ1-6; a possible D gene is TRBD1 (6 bases). V dropped 6 bases and J dropped 2 bases, with 17 bases sitting between them. The CDR3 has 17 residues. The germline gives CDR1 SEHNR, CDR2 FQNEAQ (reference sequence). This chain's CDR3 is CASRGIDRTTYNSPLHF. The DNA for the CDR3 is TGTGCCAGCAGAGGGATTGACAGGACAACCTATAATTCACCCCTCCACTTT. Full variable domain (missing parts from reference TRBV7-9 and TRBJ1-6): DTGVSQNPRHKITKRGQNVTFRCDPISEHNRLYWYRQTLGQGPEFLTYFQNEAQLEKSRLLSDRFSAERPKGSFSTLEIQRTEQGDSAMYLCASRGIDRTTYNSPLHFGNGTRLTVT.

This chain joins TRBV7-9 and TRBJ2-2, with D maybe TRBD1 (6 bases). Per germline, CDR1 SEHNR and CDR2 FQNEAQ (reference sequence). Trimming took 4 bases from V and 4 from J, leaving 13 bases between them. The CDR3 is 15 residues long. CDR3 residues: CASSSGQHLTGELFF. The CDR3 bases are TGTGCCAGCAGCTCCGGACAGCACCTCACCGGGGAGCTGTTTTTT.

The CDR3 DNA reads as TGTGCCAGCAGTTCGGGACAGGGGAACTACGAGCAGTACTTC. Its protein product is CASSSGQGNYEQYF. The chain is built from TRBV28 and TRBJ2-7; 10 nucleotides agree with TRBD1. CDR3 length: 14 amino acids. In germline, CDR1 is MDHEN, CDR2 SYDVKM. With V trimmed by 4 bases and J by 3 bases, 3 bases remained unmatched.

This chain uses TRBV2 with TRBJ2-3, with 8 positions matching TRBD2. Trimming removed 5 bases from V and 2 bases from J; junction bases left unmatched: 12. Germline lookup yields CDR1 SNHLY and CDR2 FYNNEI. The CDR3 consists of 17 residues. The CDR3 loop reads CASSKRAGVAYTDTQYF. In DNA form, the CDR3 reads TGTGCCAGCAGTAAACGAGCGGGAGTGGCTTACACAGATACGCAGTATTTT.